A selection of T cell receptor beta chains follows, all from one sample in a study of T cells in Graves' hyperthyroidism and ophthalmopathy. A single record per CDR3 protein comes from TCRdb applying MiXCR to the multiplex PCR reads. The repertoire holds roughly 700,000 distinct CDR3 sequences, with 30% to 40% as singletons. Sequenced sample: blood. The receptors were gathered from a woman between 40 and 55 years old with Graves' hyperthyroidism. Both conserved end residues are part of each CDR3. The D gene is left open where the match is weak. Rows give clone size only sometimes, using once, few, many, or a class for an expanded clone.

TRBV11-2	.	TRBJ1-5	.	TGTGCCAGCAGCGGCCGCGCGAGAGACCAAGAGACCCAGCATTTT	CASSGRARDQETQHF
TRBV25-1	.	TRBJ2-3	.	TGTGCCAGCAGTGTCGAGGGGGGTTCGACAGATACGCAGTATTTT	CASSVEGGSTDTQYF
TRBV5-5	many	TRBJ2-5	.	TGTGCCAGCAGCTGGACAGTGGGGGAGACCCAGTACTTC	CASSWTVGETQYF
TRBV5-5	many	TRBJ1-2	TRBD1	TGTGCCAGCAGCTTGTCTGGGACAGTCGGCTACACCTTC	CASSLSGTVGYTF
TRBV19	.	TRBJ2-5	TRBD2	TGTGCCAGTAGTATAGGGCGGGAGTACGAGACCCAGTACTTC	CASSIGREYETQYF
TRBV7-2	once	TRBJ1-2	.	TGTGCCAGCAGCTCCCGACTACAGGAGGTATATGGCTACACCTTC	CASSSRLQEVYGYTF
TRBV6-5	many	TRBJ2-6	.	TGTGCCAGCAGCTATGGTGGGGCCAACGTCCTGACTTTC	CASSYGGANVLTF
TRBV12-3/TRBV12-4	.	TRBJ1-6	.	TGTGCCAGCAGCCAAGCGATCGCTAATTCACCCCTCCACTTT	CASSQAIANSPLHF
TRBV9	few	TRBJ1-4	.	TGTGCCAGCAGAAGGCCCCGGGACACCTTTGAAAAACTGTTTTTT	CASRRPRDTFEKLFF
TRBV29-1	once	TRBJ2-2	.	TGCAGCGTTGTAGGGGGGGACGGGGAGCTGTTTTTT	CSVVGGDGELFF
TRBV5-1	.	TRBJ1-1	.	TGCGCCAGCAGCTCGGGCCTGGGGAATTTCGCTGAAGCTTTCTTT	CASSSGLGNFAEAFF
TRBV9	.	TRBJ2-7	TRBD2	TGTGCCAGCAGCCAATCCGGACTAGCGGGAGTAGGGCGGGCGGGCGAGCAGTACTTC	CASSQSGLAGVGRAGEQYF
TRBV2	.	TRBJ2-7	.	TGTGCCAGCAGTCCCGCGACAGGGAATAGCGGCTACGAGCAGTACTTC	CASSPATGNSGYEQYF
TRBV10-3	.	TRBJ2-7	.	TGTGCCATCAGTGAGTCTGGACAGGCCGGGGGTTACGAGCAGTACTTC	CAISESGQAGGYEQYF
TRBV7-7	many	TRBJ1-4	.	TGTGCTAGCAGTTCCGGGGCGACAGCAACTAATGAAAAACTGTTTTTT	CASSSGATATNEKLFF
TRBV7-9	.	TRBJ2-6	TRBD2	TGTGCCAGCAGTTACGGCGGGGGTGGGGCCAACGTCCTGACTTTC	CASSYGGGGANVLTF
TRBV7-6	.	TRBJ1-1	.	TGTGCCAGCAGAGATCGACAGGAGAACACTGAAGCTTTCTTT	CASRDRQENTEAFF
TRBV4-1	.	TRBJ2-2	TRBD2	TGTGCCAGCAGCCAGGGGACTAGCGGGAGGACCGGGGAGCTGTTTTTT	CASSQGTSGRTGELFF
TRBV6-4	many	TRBJ1-1	TRBD1	TGTGCCAGCCGGGACAGGGAAAACACTGAAGCTTTCTTT	CASRDRENTEAFF
TRBV25-1	many	TRBJ1-4	TRBD1	TGTGCCAGCAGTGACGACAGGGGGAATGAAAAACTGTTTTTT	CASSDDRGNEKLFF
TRBV29-1	.	TRBJ1-1	TRBD1	TGCAGCGTCGGGACAGGGTCGACTGAAGCTTTCTTT	CSVGTGSTEAFF
TRBV7-2	few	TRBJ2-7	TRBD1	TGTGCCAGCAGCTACCGGGGACAGGGGAACGAGCAGTACTTC	CASSYRGQGNEQYF
TRBV6-5	many	TRBJ1-1	.	TGTGCCAGCAGTTACAGGGGCAGTGAAGCTTTCTTT	CASSYRGSEAFF
TRBV5-4	.	TRBJ1-2	TRBD1	TGTGCCAGCAGCTTCTTCGGGACAGGGAGCGATGGCTACACCTTC	CASSFFGTGSDGYTF
TRBV4-3	.	TRBJ1-1	TRBD1	TGCGCCAGCAGCCAAGCACAGGGGGGATTCGAAGCTTTCTTT	CASSQAQGGFEAFF
TRBV12-3/TRBV12-4	few	TRBJ1-2	.	TGTGCCAGCAGTTTACGCTTGGCCGAACTCTATGGCTACACCTTC	CASSLRLAELYGYTF
TRBV7-8	few	TRBJ2-7	TRBD1	TGTGCCAGCAGCGGGACCGGGACAGTGTCCTACGAGCAGTACTTC	CASSGTGTVSYEQYF
TRBV6-5	.	TRBJ1-5	.	TGTGCCAGCAGGAAGCGCGGGTTTCAGCCCCAGCATTTT	CASRKRGFQPQHF
TRBV19	many	TRBJ1-1	TRBD1	TGTGCCAGTAGTCCAGGGGGAGGCGACACTGAAGCTTTCTTT	CASSPGGGDTEAFF
TRBV6-5	.	TRBJ2-7	TRBD1	TGTGCCAGCAGTCGGGACAGGGGGACCTCCTACGAGCAGTACTTC	CASSRDRGTSYEQYF
TRBV7-2	many	TRBJ2-7	.	TGTGCCAGCAGCTCAGTGGGGGGCTACGAGCAGTACTTC	CASSSVGGYEQYF
TRBV6-1	.	TRBJ1-6	.	TGTGCCAGCAACCCGGGACCGCAAAGACCCCTCCACTTT	CASNPGPQRPLHF
TRBV4-3	many	TRBJ1-1	TRBD1	TGCGCCAGCAGCCGGACAGGACGGATGACTGAAGCTTTCTTT	CASSRTGRMTEAFF
TRBV7-9	many	TRBJ2-7	.	TGTGCCAGCAGCTTAATCCACGAGCAGTACTTC	CASSLIHEQYF
TRBV7-2	many	TRBJ1-4	.	TGTGCCAGCAGCTTAGGGCTGGGGAGGAATGAAAAACTGTTTTTT	CASSLGLGRNEKLFF
TRBV19	many	TRBJ1-3	TRBD1	TGTGCCAGTAGCCGGACAGGGTCTGGAAACACCATATATTTT	CASSRTGSGNTIYF
TRBV29-1	many	TRBJ2-2	.	TGCAGCGGAGGGCTAGCAGATAGGGAGCTGTTTTTT	CSGGLADRELFF
TRBV7-2	few	TRBJ1-4	TRBD1	TGTGCCAGCAACGAACAACGACAGGGGAGTGAAAAACTGTTTTTT	CASNEQRQGSEKLFF
TRBV27	.	TRBJ1-1	.	TGTGCCAGCAGTCCCGGGGAAGGCGTAAAGAAAACTGAAGCTTTCTTT	CASSPGEGVKKTEAFF
TRBV9	few	TRBJ2-2	.	TGTGCCAGCAGCCCGCGGGACACCAAGTTCGCGAACACCGGGGAGCTGTTTTTT	CASSPRDTKFANTGELFF
TRBV7-9	few	TRBJ1-2	.	TGCGCCAGCAGCCAGGAACCCGACAGTTCCTATGGCTACACCTTC	CASSQEPDSSYGYTF
TRBV20-1	.	TRBJ1-2	.	TGCAGTGCTAGAGCGCGCGGGGGCCCTCATGGCTACACCTTC	CSARARGGPHGYTF
TRBV11-2	.	TRBJ1-3	TRBD1	TGTGCCAGCAGCTACCGGGGACAGGGGATCGGAAACACCATATATTTT	CASSYRGQGIGNTIYF
TRBV11-2	once	TRBJ2-6	TRBD1	TGTGCCAGCACCCGTACAGGGGGCTCTGGGGCCAACGTCCTGACTTTC	CASTRTGGSGANVLTF
TRBV10-3	.	TRBJ2-2	.	TGTGCCACAAAACCTCTCAACACCGGGGAGCTGTTTTTT	CATKPLNTGELFF
TRBV7-3	many	TRBJ2-5	.	TGTGCCACCCCCCGCCCGGAGACCCAGTACTTC	CATPRPETQYF
TRBV14	.	TRBJ1-3	.	TGTGCCAGCAGCCAAGCGCACGGACGGCACTCTGGAAACACCATATATTTT	CASSQAHGRHSGNTIYF
TRBV20-1	many	TRBJ2-7	TRBD2	TGCAGTGCTAGTCCCCCTAGCGGGAGTTTGTACGAGCAGTACTTC	CSASPPSGSLYEQYF
TRBV25-1	.	TRBJ1-2	.	TGTGCCAGCAGTGAATTTATGGGGGCCCAAGGAGGCTACACCTTC	CASSEFMGAQGGYTF
TRBV7-8	many	TRBJ1-6	TRBD1	TGTGCCAGCAGCTTTCGGGACAGTACCTATAATTCACCCCTCCACTTT	CASSFRDSTYNSPLHF
TRBV7-2	many	TRBJ1-2	TRBD1	TGTGCCAGCTCACGGACAGGGAGGGCTTTATATGGCTACACCTTC	CASSRTGRALYGYTF
TRBV6-5	many	TRBJ1-1	TRBD1	TGTGCCAGCAGTTACAAGATGGACAGGGGAGGCACTGAAGCTTTCTTT	CASSYKMDRGGTEAFF
TRBV7-6	many	TRBJ2-7	.	TGTGCCAGCAGCCTCGGCGCAGAAGGGTTGGACGAGCAGTACTTC	CASSLGAEGLDEQYF
TRBV5-1	many	TRBJ1-1	.	TGCGCCAGCAGCTTTACTGGAAAAATCGGGGCTTTCTTT	CASSFTGKIGAFF
TRBV5-4	.	TRBJ1-2	.	TGTGCCAGCAGCCTCCAAGTTGGCGAAGGCTACACCTTC	CASSLQVGEGYTF